This entry lists 29 T cell receptor beta chains sequenced from one sample in a study of blood T cell repertoires in COVID-19. The repertoire was sequenced with immunoSEQ multiplex PCR; TCRdb's copy has only in-frame clones and lacks some. The sample includes about 220,000 clones, around 82% of them seen just once. Source material: peripheral blood. The origin of the receptors is a woman between 25 and 40 years old who had recovered from COVID-19.

This rearrangement joins TRBV5-6 to TRBJ2-7; 7 nucleotides agree with TRBD2. The CDR3 length is 11 residues. Germline V gene data show CDR1 as SGHDT and CDR2 as YYEEEE. The J segment lost 12 bases and the V segment lost 4 bases, leaving 7 bases of the junction unmatched. CDR3 region: CASSATSERYF. CDR3 nucleotides: TGTGCCAGCAGCGCTACTAGCGAACGGTACTTC.

The chain couples TRBV5-1 to TRBJ2-1; TRBD2 matches 8 bases. This CDR3 comprises 15 residues. Germline CDR1 is SGHRS and CDR2 is YFSETQ. The V and J ends lost 1 base and 9 bases, in that order; junction bases with no gene match: 9. CDR3 sequence: CASSLREGLLSEQFF. DNA for the CDR3: TGCGCCAGCAGCTTGCGGGAGGGCCTCCTGAGTGAGCAGTTCTTC.

This clone was seen once. The J gene is TRBJ2-3, the V gene TRBV10-1, with 7 bases aligning to TRBD2. This CDR3 has 15 amino acids. Germline V gene lookup returns CDR1 WNHNN and CDR2 SYGVQD (reference sequence). With V trimmed by 7 bases and J by 2 bases, 9 bases remained unmatched. The CDR3 loop is CASNRSGINTDTQYF. CDR3 nucleotide sequence: TGCGCCAGCAATAGAAGCGGGATTAACACAGATACGCAGTATTTT.

CDR3 sequence: CASSLQSAGNTIYF. For the CDR3, the DNA is TGTGCCAGCAGCTTACAATCCGCGGGAAACACCATATATTTT. The V gene is TRBV7-9, the J gene TRBJ1-3; D gene unclear. CDR3 length: 14 residues. V gave up 2 bases and J gave up 4 bases, with 9 bases separating them. The germline V gene has CDR1 SEHNR and CDR2 FQNEAQ (reference sequence).

J is TRBJ2-7 and V is TRBV30, with D possibly being TRBD2 (6 bases). The V and J ends lost 3 bases and 3 bases respectively, with 18 bases between them. The CDR3 contains 15 residues. The V gene's germline CDR1 is GTSNPN and CDR2 SVGIG (reference sequence). CDR3 sequence reads: CAWSPSLGTYYEQYF. CDR3 coding DNA: TGTGCCTGGAGCCCCTCGTTGGGGACTTACTACGAGCAGTACTTC.

This sequence joins TRBV5-1 and TRBJ2-7; D uncertain. The V end was cut by 2 bases, the J end by 3 bases, with 9 bases between. This CDR3 is 13 amino acids long. In germline, CDR1 is SGHRS, CDR2 YFSETQ. The CDR3 sequence: CASSLELVYEQYF. CDR3 coding DNA: TGCGCCAGCAGCTTAGAGCTAGTCTACGAGCAGTACTTC.

In this sample, this clone turned up once. The chain joins TRBV21-1 to TRBJ1-5. TRBV21-1 is classified as a pseudogene. This CDR3 comprises 15 residues. The CDR3 region is CASSNGGPGNQPQHF. CDR3 nucleotides: TGTGCCAGCAGCAACGGCGGTCCGGGCAATCAGCCCCAGCATTTT.

The chain is built from TRBV27 and TRBJ1-6; D not resolved. Trimming removed 6 bases at V and 1 base at J, with 13 bases between. The germline CDR1 and CDR2 sequences are MNHEY and SMNVEV (reference sequence). There are 16 residues in the CDR3. The CDR3 nucleotides read TGTGCCAGCAGCCCTGTCGCGAGGTCCTATAATTCACCCCTCCACTTT. This sequence encodes CASSPVARSYNSPLHF.

The chain recombines TRBV2 with TRBJ2-5; no clear D gene. Germline V lookup: CDR1 SNHLY, CDR2 FYNNEI. The CDR3 is made up of 12 amino acids. V was trimmed by 7 bases and J by 1 base, leaving 7 bases between them. The CDR3 DNA reads TGTGCCAGCACGTACAGCCAAGAGACCCAGTACTTC. Amino acid sequence: CASTYSQETQYF.

V is TRBV9 and J is TRBJ1-2; the match to TRBD1 covers 7 bases. CDR1 SGDLS and CDR2 YYNGEE come from the germline V gene. The CDR3 runs 13 residues. V trimming: 4 bases; J trimming: 6 bases; junction bases outside the gene matches: 6. The CDR3 sequence is CASSPQDRHGYTF. CDR3 nucleotide sequence: TGTGCCAGCAGCCCTCAGGACAGGCATGGCTACACCTTC.

The chain couples TRBV24-1 to TRBJ1-1; the D is unclear. The CDR3 length is 15 residues. Germline lookup yields CDR1 KGHDR and CDR2 SFDVKD. V lost 2 bases and J 3 bases, leaving 12 bases between the germline ends. The CDR3 reads CATSDSSPPDTEAFF. In DNA form, the CDR3 reads TGTGCCACCAGTGATTCTTCCCCTCCGGACACTGAAGCTTTCTTT.

The rearrangement uses TRBV30 and TRBJ2-7; a weak D match, TRBD2 (6 bases). CDR1 is GTSNPN and CDR2 is SVGIG in the germline V gene (reference sequence). This CDR3 spans 14 amino acids. The V and J ends lost 5 bases and 0 bases respectively, with 14 bases between them. The CDR3 spells CAWRGLRSSYEQYF. The CDR3, as DNA: TGTGCCTGGCGGGGACTCAGGAGCTCCTACGAGCAGTACTTC.

This chain connects TRBV24-1 to TRBJ2-1, with D unresolved. V was shortened by 2 bases and J by 0 bases, with 10 bases between the two germline ends. This CDR3 has 16 amino acids. Looked up from germline, CDR1 is KGHDR and CDR2 is SFDVKD. The CDR3 bases are TGTGCCACCAGTGATTCGGCGGCGAGCTCCTACAATGAGCAGTTCTTC. Translated, it gives CATSDSAASSYNEQFF.

The chain employs TRBV6-5 and TRBJ2-7, with TRBD2 matching 9 bases. CDR1 MNHEY and CDR2 SVGAGI come from the germline V gene. The V segment lost 5 bases and the J segment 0 bases; nucleotides outside the gene matches: 5. The CDR3 consists of 15 residues. The CDR3 coding sequence is TGTGCCAGCAGTAGACGTAGCGGGAGCTCCTACGAGCAGTACTTC. This translates into CASSRRSGSSYEQYF.

This rearrangement joins TRBV28 to TRBJ1-2; TRBD1 is a possible D gene (5 bases). The CDR3 consists of 12 residues. Germline CDR1 is MDHEN and CDR2 is SYDVKM. With 9 bases removed from V and 5 bases from J, the gap between germline ends came to 13 bases. CDR3 protein: CASQLRGYGYTF. In nucleotides, the CDR3 is TGTGCCAGTCAACTACGGGGGTATGGCTACACCTTC.

The chain recombines TRBV7-2 with TRBJ1-2; 7 bases match TRBD1. Looked up from germline, CDR1 is SGHTA and CDR2 is FQGNSA. J was trimmed by 8 bases and V by 2 bases; bases with no gene match: 8. The CDR3 is 14 residues long. CDR3 DNA: TGTGCCAGCAGCTTATCGGAGACAGGGTGGGGCTACACCTTC. Its translation is CASSLSETGWGYTF.

The chain joins TRBV6-5 to TRBJ2-5, with D tentatively TRBD1 (6 bases). V was trimmed by 6 bases and J by 2 bases, leaving 13 bases between them. This CDR3 comprises 14 residues. Germline assignment: CDR1 MNHEY and CDR2 SVGAGI. For the CDR3, the DNA is TGTGCCAGCAGCCGGGACAAATTACAAGAGACCCAGTACTTC. This sequence encodes CASSRDKLQETQYF.

This clone was counted many times. The gene calls are TRBV6-4 and TRBJ2-2; TRBD2 is a possible D gene (5 bases). V lost 7 bases, J lost 2 bases, and 14 bases lay in between. This CDR3 contains 15 residues. In germline, CDR1 is MRHNA, CDR2 SNTAGT. The CDR3 here is CASTGTPKNTGELFF. CDR3 nucleotide sequence: TGTGCCAGCACGGGAACACCAAAAAACACCGGGGAGCTGTTTTTT.

The J gene is TRBJ2-1, the V gene TRBV27; 11 positions match TRBD2. J was trimmed by 6 bases and V by 0 bases; bases with no gene match: 4. Germline V gene data show CDR1 as MNHEY and CDR2 as SMNVEV (reference sequence). CDR3 size: 16 residues. The CDR3 coding sequence is TGTGCCAGCAGTTTATCGGCTAGCGGGGGGTTCAATGAGCAGTTCTTC. Protein product: CASSLSASGGFNEQFF.

V gene TRBV28 combines with J gene TRBJ1-2; weak D call: TRBD1 (6 bases). V was shortened by 7 bases and J by 6 bases, with 18 bases between the two germline ends. Germline V gene data show CDR1 as MDHEN and CDR2 as SYDVKM. CDR3 size: 14 residues. The CDR3 here is CASNKMGGANGYTF. In DNA, the CDR3 is TGTGCCAGCAACAAAATGGGGGGGGCGAATGGCTACACCTTC.

The CDR3: CASTGTGGTGELFF. CDR3 DNA sequence: TGTGCCAGCACGGGCACAGGGGGCACCGGGGAGCTGTTTTTT. The chain employs TRBV2 and TRBJ2-2, with 8 bases lining up with TRBD1. The germline V gene has CDR1 SNHLY and CDR2 FYNNEI. Germline trimming cut 7 bases from V and 4 bases from J; bases unmatched to any gene: 5. The CDR3 has 14 amino acids.

J is TRBJ2-3 and V is TRBV7-3; D perhaps matches TRBD2 (5 bases). V was clipped by 6 bases and J by 0 bases, with 19 bases between them. The CDR3 spans 17 residues. Germline V CDR1 and CDR2: SGHTA, FQGTGA. CDR3 sequence: CASSSSGSGASTDTQYF. The DNA of the CDR3 is TGTGCCAGCAGTAGTAGTGGGAGCGGAGCGAGCACAGATACGCAGTATTTT.

The DNA for the CDR3 is TGTGCCAGCAGTTATGATCCAGGGACTAACTATGGCTACACCTTC. This sequence encodes CASSYDPGTNYGYTF. The J gene is TRBJ1-2, the V gene TRBV6-5; TRBD1 might be the D (5 bases). The CDR3 has 15 amino acids. Trimming took 3 bases from V and 0 from J, leaving 11 bases between them. The germline V gene has CDR1 MNHEY and CDR2 SVGAGI.

This clone was detected only a few times. The chain joins TRBV5-8 to TRBJ1-1, with D maybe TRBD1 (5 bases). V lost 0 bases to trimming and J lost 0 bases, with 12 bases between them. The CDR3 contains 16 residues. In germline, CDR1 is SGHTS, CDR2 YDEGEE. For the CDR3, the DNA is TGTGCCAGCAGCTTGGGACAGTACCTTATGAACACTGAAGCTTTCTTT. This codes for CASSLGQYLMNTEAFF.

The chain couples TRBV5-1 to TRBJ2-1; 7 bases are shared with TRBD1. The V gene end was trimmed by 3 bases and the J gene end by 3 bases; junction bases not matched to a gene: 9. Germline loops: CDR1 SGHRS, CDR2 YFSETQ. This CDR3 has 16 residues. The DNA of the CDR3 is TGCGCCAGCAGCTCTCCGGGACAGCGACTCTACAATGAGCAGTTCTTC. This translates into CASSSPGQRLYNEQFF. The whole variable domain, filled in from reference TRBV5-1 and TRBJ2-1, reads KAGVTQTPRYLIKTRGQQVTLSCSPISGHRSVSWYQQTPGQGLQFLFEYFSETQRNKGNFPGRFSGRQFSNSRSEMNVSTLELGDSALYLCASSSPGQRLYNEQFFGPGTRLTVL.

V is TRBV3-1 (or the pseudogene TRBV3-2) and J is TRBJ2-1, with TRBD2 identical over 9 bases. V lost 0 bases to trimming and J lost 15 bases; unmatched junction nucleotides: 3. In germline, CDR1 is LGHDT, CDR2 YNNKEL (reference sequence). The CDR3 contains 12 residues. The CDR3, as DNA: TGTGCCAGCAGCCAAGAGCCGACTAGCGGGTTCTTC. Translating gives CASSQEPTSGFF.

The chain joins TRBV27 to TRBJ2-4; 10 bases line up with TRBD2. The CDR3 is 15 amino acids. Losses at the gene ends were 3 bases for V and 4 bases for J; bases not matched to a gene: 3. CDR1 and CDR2 (germline): MNHEY, SMNVEV (reference sequence). The CDR3 nucleotides read TGTGCCAGCAGTTTCCTAGCGGGAGAGAAAAACATTCAGTACTTC. Residues: CASSFLAGEKNIQYF.

This clone was found once. The chain recombines TRBV10-3 with TRBJ2-1; a weak D match, TRBD2 (6 bases). V was trimmed by 3 bases and J by 3 bases, leaving 12 bases between them. The CDR3 is 15 residues long. Germline V gives CDR1 ENHRY, CDR2 SYGVKD. CDR3 nucleotide sequence: TGTGCCATCAGTGAAGTTGGCGGGATCTACAATGAGCAGTTCTTC. It is translated as CAISEVGGIYNEQFF.

This clone was recorded at least ten times. The chain joins TRBV30 to TRBJ2-1; TRBD2 agrees at 10 bases. The CDR3 contains 15 residues. CDR1 and CDR2 (germline): GTSNPN, SVGIG (reference sequence). After removal of 0 bases from V and 7 bases from J, the junction contained 6 bases not matched to a gene. The CDR3 region is CAWSVAGTSVNEQFF. The CDR3 DNA sequence: TGTGCCTGGAGTGTCGCCGGGACTAGCGTAAATGAGCAGTTCTTC. Filled out from reference TRBV30 and TRBJ2-1, the complete variable domain reads SQTIHQWPATLVQPVGSPLSLECTVEGTSNPNLYWYRQAAGRGLQLLFYSVGIGQISSEVPQNLSASRPQDRQFILSSKKLLLSDSGFYLCAWSVAGTSVNEQFFGPGTRLTVL.